The T cell receptor beta chain under discussion was sequenced for a study of cytomegalovirus exposure and HLA in healthy donors. Study-wide results and caveats: Sequence variants that were highly shared formed a cluster that was likely a sequencing artifact.

The V gene's germline CDR1 is MNHNY and CDR2 SVGAGI (reference sequence). CDR3 length: 14 amino acids. Trimming took off 4 bases at V and 5 bases at J, with 12 bases between the two ends. Primers for the PCR totalled 60 Vbeta and 13 Jbeta. Sequenced by immunoSEQ multiplex PCR; TCRdb stores in-frame clones only, minus some. This sample has under 130,000 clones, with roughly 80% found just once. Of note for this clone: The antigen is unknown.

Source material: PBMCs. This clonotype was obtained from a man aged 45-65 years in good health and CMV-seropositive. The rearrangement links TRBV6-6 to TRBJ1-5; maybe TRBD1 (5 bases). The CDR3: CASSSQDSYQPQHF. For the CDR3, the DNA is TGTGCCAGCAGTTCACAAGACAGTTATCAGCCCCAGCATTTT.